This T cell receptor (beta chain) was documented in a study of blood T cells in healthy people across ages. Study-wide points: No conclusive comparison of naive versus antigen-experienced cells was possible with unsorted PBMCs. Comparison with aged donors showed that long-lived donors had more naive CD4+ cells and higher diversity.

In the case of this clonotype: The antigen is undetermined.

Trimming stripped 2 bases from V and 2 bases from J, with 15 bases between. The CDR3 is 15 amino acids. Germline V gene data show CDR1 as DFQATT and CDR2 as SNEGSKA (reference sequence). Using a J-beta primer mix together with a sample-barcoded 5' primer, a second PCR was run for roughly 7 to 11 cycles. A minimum of 2.5 million CDR3-containing paired-end reads was obtained for each sample. Each CDR3 protein is one row after TCRdb ran MiXCR on the 5' RACE reads. The sample lists approximately 1.5 million distinct CDR3 sequences; roughly 32% were seen once. The receptor was derived from a woman aged 25 to 39 in good health. V and J are TRBV20-1 and TRBJ2-5; possible D gene TRBD2, 6 bases. Sequencing used blood. CDR3 sequence reads: CSARRAPGGQETQYF. In DNA form, the CDR3 reads TGCAGTGCTAGAAGGGCGCCAGGAGGGCAAGAGACCCAGTACTTC.